This T cell receptor beta chain was documented in a study of shared clonotypes between healthy human individuals. At the level of the study: Each donor contributed plates that comprised three CD4 naive, three CD4 memory, two CD8 naive and one CD8 memory. General study points: Lower generation probabilities were found for non-shared clonotypes than for those shared by all four donors.

This clone was picked up one time. The antigen is not known. Using immunoSEQ multiplex PCR, the repertoire was profiled, and TCRdb retains in-frame clones only, with some absent. The sample shows approximately 1.5 million clones, under 99% of them seen only once. The CDR3 runs 14 residues. The V end was cut by 1 base, the J end by 1 base, with 5 bases between. Germline values: CDR1 SGHTA, CDR2 FQGNSA. All participating donors were Caucasian adults from Nashville, Tennessee. Input material: naive CD4+ T cells sorted from blood. Subset noted: CD45RA+ positively selected. The clonotype was recovered from a man between 25 and 39 years old in good health. This sequence joins TRBV7-2 and TRBJ1-5; D not resolved. CDR3 loop: CASSLVLSNQPQHF. DNA of the CDR3: TGTGCCAGCAGCTTAGTGTTGAGCAATCAGCCCCAGCATTTT.